This T cell receptor (beta chain) was identified during a study of CD8 T cells in Susac syndrome. The CDR3 length is 14 residues. From germline, CDR1 is LNHDA and CDR2 SQIVND (reference sequence). V lost 5 bases and J lost 7, with 15 bases in between. With random hexamers, roughly 0.45 to 1 ug RNA was reverse transcribed. TCRdb re-analysed the immunoSEQ multiplex PCR reads in MiXCR, keeping a single row per CDR3 protein. The profile shows some 300,000 distinct CDR3 sequences, 85% of them singletons. Sequencing input: CD8+ T cells from PBMCs. The chain recombines TRBV19 with TRBJ1-5; no clear D gene. The TCR originated in a human donor with multiple sclerosis. CDR3 in amino acids: CASSLDREEQPQHF. The CDR3 DNA reads TGTGCCAGTAGTCTCGACCGGGAGGAGCAGCCCCAGCATTTT.